The TCR beta chain described here comes from a study of OX40 agonist ivuxolimab in advanced cancers. Study-level information: Males comprised over 80% of the group, whose mean age was 60 years (range roughly 20 to 85). Three partial responders included one hepatocellular carcinoma patient and two cutaneous melanoma patients. Findings of the study overall: At 0.1 to 3.0 mg/kg and by week 6, clonal expansion occurred in CD4+ and CD8+ blood T cells.

Sequencing was performed with immunoSEQ multiplex PCR; in TCRdb, only in-frame clones are kept and a portion is missing. The data hold around 11,000 clones, with 77% observed a single time. Germline loops: CDR1 SQVTM, CDR2 ANQGSEA. The ends were cut back, 7 bases at V and 2 bases at J, with 13 bases in the middle. The CDR3 totals 13 residues. This clone was observed once. What it binds is not known. The V call is TRBV29-1, the J call TRBJ2-3; D is undetermined. Sample: CD4+ or CD8+ T cells sorted from blood, taken in a trial of the OX40 agonist ivuxolimab. The clonotype comes from an adult with an advanced solid tumor such as melanoma, head and neck, liver or kidney cancer. The CDR3 region is CSAGRGLTDTQYF. CDR3 coding DNA: TGCAGCGCCGGAAGAGGTCTCACAGATACGCAGTATTTT.